Presented here are 31 T cell receptor beta chains from one specimen sequenced in a study of T cells in Graves' hyperthyroidism and ophthalmopathy. TCR beta CDR3 regions were amplified from RNA. First-round RT-PCR targeting the TCR CDR3 was performed with the HTBI primer set. TCRdb itself ran the multiplex PCR reads through MiXCR, one entry per CDR3 protein. The sample records about 360,000 distinct CDR3 sequences, roughly 13% being singletons. Material for sequencing was blood. These receptors all come from a woman between 18 and 29 years old with Graves' hyperthyroidism.

This clonotype was seen repeatedly, ten times or more. This chain connects TRBV28 to TRBJ1-1; D is uncertain. This CDR3 has 15 residues. Trimming pared 3 bases from V and 0 bases from J, leaving 11 bases between. Germline CDR1 MDHEN, CDR2 SYDVKM. The CDR3 sequence is CASSFSRRMNTEAFF. CDR3 bases: TGTGCCAGCAGTTTCAGCCGGCGGATGAACACTGAAGCTTTCTTT.

This sequence joins TRBV5-1 and TRBJ2-3, with D uncertain. The CDR3 consists of 13 residues. V was trimmed by 3 bases and J by 5 bases, leaving 10 bases between them. CDR1 and CDR2 from the germline V gene are SGHRS and YFSETQ. The CDR3 is CASSSLNEDTQYF. For the CDR3, the DNA is TGCGCCAGCAGCTCCCTCAACGAAGATACGCAGTATTTT.

This clonotype was seen many times. The rearrangement uses TRBV7-2 and TRBJ2-2; tentative D call: TRBD1 (6 bases). V lost 6 bases and J lost 1, with 12 bases in between. Germline values: CDR1 SGHTA, CDR2 FQGNSA. The CDR3 is made up of 15 amino acids. CDR3 protein: CASRRQGQNTGELFF. CDR3 DNA: TGTGCCAGCAGGCGTCAGGGGCAGAACACCGGGGAGCTGTTTTTT.

This clonotype was seen ten or more times. The chain carries TRBV29-1 and TRBJ1-5, with 8 bases matching TRBD1. V shed 4 bases, J shed 3 bases, and the junction held 5 bases outside the gene matches. CDR3 length: 14 amino acids. CDR1 is SQVTM and CDR2 is ANQGSEA in the germline V gene. Written as DNA, the CDR3 is TGCAGCGTTGCCCGACAGGGGCTCAATCAGCCCCAGCATTTT. Its translation: CSVARQGLNQPQHF.

The chain has TRBV11-2 and TRBJ1-6; maybe TRBD1 (5 bases). Germline lookup yields CDR1 SGHAT and CDR2 FQNNGV. V was shortened by 8 bases and J by 9 bases, with 17 bases between the two germline ends. The length of the CDR3 is 14 residues. CDR3 sequence reads: CASPPVRGFSPLHF. CDR3 sequence (DNA): TGTGCCAGCCCCCCGGTAAGGGGATTTTCACCCCTCCACTTT.

The sample holds many counts of this clonotype. The J gene is TRBJ1-1, the V gene TRBV6-1; 9 bases match TRBD1. With V trimmed by 1 base and J by 1 base, 4 bases remained unmatched. Germline V gene data show CDR1 as MNHNS and CDR2 as SASEGT. CDR3 length: 16 residues. CDR3 nucleotides: TGTGCCAGCAGTGAAGAGACAGGGGGGTGGAACACTGAAGCTTTCTTT. It encodes CASSEETGGWNTEAFF.

This clonotype was recorded a few times. This sequence joins TRBV9 and TRBJ1-1; the D is unclear. The CDR3 length is 13 residues. CDR1 and CDR2 from the germline V gene are SGDLS and YYNGEE. Trimming shortened V by 3 bases and J by 1 base, and 7 bases separated the two germline ends. This CDR3 reads CASSAPGNTEAFF. CDR3 in DNA: TGTGCCAGCAGCGCCCCTGGGAACACTGAAGCTTTCTTT.

This clonotype was recorded a few times. This may come from a read error, since a much larger clone is one base off. V is TRBV5-1 and J is TRBJ1-1; D unclear. The germline gives CDR1 SGHRS, CDR2 YFSETQ. Trimming removed 0 bases from V and 0 bases from J, with 12 bases in between. The CDR3 runs 16 residues. The CDR3 coding sequence is TGCGCCAGCAGCTTGGCCTCGACACTCTTGAACACTGAAGCTTTCTTT. Protein product: CASSLASTLLNTEAFF.

This clonotype was detected many times. This chain joins TRBV7-8 and TRBJ2-3, with D tentatively TRBD1 (5 bases). Germline CDR1 and CDR2: SGHVS and FQNEAQ. The V end was cut by 5 bases, the J end by 0 bases, with 9 bases between. The CDR3 runs 14 residues. CDR3 bases: TGTGCCAGCAGCCCAGGGCATAGCACAGATACGCAGTATTTT. Protein: CASSPGHSTDTQYF.

This clonotype was counted ten times or more. The genes are TRBV28 and TRBJ2-2; 9 bases fit TRBD2. J lost 1 base, V lost 5 bases, and 2 bases had no gene match. CDR1 and CDR2 from the germline V gene are MDHEN and SYDVKM. This CDR3 has 15 residues. The CDR3 reads CASSGGRGNTGELFF. CDR3 DNA sequence: TGTGCCAGCAGTGGCGGGAGGGGGAACACCGGGGAGCTGTTTTTT.

There are many counts of this clonotype. This sequence joins TRBV12-3 or TRBV12-4 and TRBJ2-3, with TRBD2 matching 9 bases. V gave up 5 bases and J gave up 2 bases; unmatched junction bases: 5. The CDR3 is made up of 15 amino acids. As DNA, the CDR3 is TGTGCCAGCAGTCCGAGCGGGGGGCCCACAGATACGCAGTATTTT. Translation gives CASSPSGGPTDTQYF.

This clonotype was recorded many times. This rearrangement joins TRBV27 to TRBJ1-5, with D possibly TRBD1 on 6 matching bases. This CDR3 region has 12 residues. In germline, CDR1 is MNHEY, CDR2 SMNVEV (reference sequence). The V and J ends lost 5 bases and 4 bases respectively, with 6 bases between them. CDR3 amino acids: CASSTGNQPQHF. In nucleotides, the CDR3 is TGTGCCAGCAGTACAGGGAATCAGCCCCAGCATTTT.

There are many counts of this clonotype. The chain combines TRBV29-1 with TRBJ1-1; maybe TRBD1 (5 bases). There are 13 residues in the CDR3. Germline loops: CDR1 SQVTM, CDR2 ANQGSEA. V lost 4 bases and J 2 bases, leaving 11 bases between the germline ends. CDR3 in DNA: TGCAGCGTTGGGACACCCACCAACACTGAAGCTTTCTTT. Its translation is CSVGTPTNTEAFF.

Many counts were recorded for this clonotype. This sequence joins TRBV28 and TRBJ1-2; tentatively, D is TRBD1 (5 bases). V was cut by 8 bases and J by 4 bases, with 20 bases left in between. The CDR3 sequence is 15 residues long. Germline V gives CDR1 MDHEN, CDR2 SYDVKM. For the CDR3, the DNA is TGTGCCAGCCTTCCTGGGGCCGAACTGAGCTATGGCTACACCTTC. Translating gives CASLPGAELSYGYTF.

This clonotype was detected many times. The chain recombines TRBV7-3 with TRBJ2-5; 7 bases line up with TRBD2. CDR1 is SGHTA and CDR2 is FQGTGA in the germline V gene. The CDR3 extends over 13 amino acids. J lost 3 bases, V lost 5 bases, and 3 bases had no gene match. The CDR3 nucleotides read TGTGCCAGCAGCCAACGGGGGGAAGAGACCCAGTACTTC. It is translated as CASSQRGEETQYF. The variable domain in full, completed from reference TRBV7-3 and TRBJ2-5, reads GAGVSQTPSNKVTEKGKYVELRCDPISGHTALYWYRQSLGQGPEFLIYFQGTGAADDSGLPNDRFFAVRPEGSVSTLKIQRTERGDSAVYLCASSQRGEETQYFGPGTRLLVL.

This clonotype was counted at least ten times. The chain links TRBV29-1 to TRBJ2-2; D gene unclear. Trimming removed 7 bases from V and 1 base from J, with 22 bases in between. The CDR3 runs to 17 residues. The germline gives CDR1 SQVTM, CDR2 ANQGSEA. The CDR3 nucleotides read TGCAGCGCCAGGAAATTAGACGGACGGAAGAACACCGGGGAGCTGTTTTTT. This encodes CSARKLDGRKNTGELFF.

This clonotype was observed many times. This chain connects TRBV20-1 to TRBJ1-2; D gene unclear. Between the trimmed V and J ends, which lost 7 bases and 7 bases, there was a span of 31 bases. Germline V CDR1 and CDR2: DFQATT, SNEGSKA (reference sequence). This CDR3 is 17 amino acids long. In DNA, the CDR3 is TGCAGTGTCCCCTCCGGACCATCCCCACTATTGAGAGGTGGCTACACCTTC. It yields the protein CSVPSGPSPLLRGGYTF.

Ten or more counts support this clonotype. The chain carries TRBV20-1 and TRBJ1-4; perhaps TRBD1 as D (5 bases). Per germline, CDR1 DFQATT and CDR2 SNEGSKA (reference sequence). V was clipped by 6 bases and J by 4 bases, with 18 bases between them. The CDR3 has 15 residues. CDR3: CSAQDTGGNNEKLFF. Written as DNA, the CDR3 is TGCAGTGCCCAGGACACGGGGGGGAATAATGAAAAACTGTTTTTT.

Many counts were recorded for this clonotype. The V call is TRBV5-6, the J call TRBJ2-3; TRBD1 is a possible D gene (5 bases). There are 15 residues in the CDR3. Trimming took off 0 bases at V and 2 bases at J, with 10 bases between the two ends. Germline assignment: CDR1 SGHDT and CDR2 YYEEEE. The CDR3, as DNA: TGTGCCAGCAGCTTGGGTCAGGGTTCCACAGATACGCAGTATTTT. This translates into CASSLGQGSTDTQYF.

This clonotype was seen many times. The CDR3 here is CATTRLETYEQYF. In nucleotides, the CDR3 is TGTGCCACCACCAGATTAGAAACGTACGAGCAGTACTTC. V gene TRBV28 combines with J gene TRBJ2-7; D is undetermined. The length of the CDR3 is 13 residues. Trimming took 10 bases from V and 4 from J, leaving 17 bases between them. The germline V gene has CDR1 MDHEN and CDR2 SYDVKM.

This clonotype came up many times. The chain couples TRBV2 to TRBJ1-1; the D is unclear. Germline V gives CDR1 SNHLY, CDR2 FYNNEI. The CDR3 extends over 12 amino acids. The V and J ends lost 7 bases and 1 base respectively, with 7 bases between them. For the CDR3, the DNA is TGTGCCAGCAAGATACGGAACACTGAAGCTTTCTTT. Amino acid sequence: CASKIRNTEAFF.

At least ten counts were recorded for this clonotype. The chain combines TRBV6-1 with TRBJ2-5, with 9 bases that match TRBD2. In germline, CDR1 is MNHNS, CDR2 SASEGT. V dropped 6 bases and J dropped 2; count of bases not matched to a gene: 10. This CDR3 comprises 16 residues. CDR3 DNA: TGTGCCAGCAGACCTCCTTCTAGCGGGGAGCAAGAGACCCAGTACTTC. Translation: CASRPPSSGEQETQYF.

This clonotype showed up many times. This chain uses TRBV7-9 with TRBJ1-1; D ambiguous. Germline V gene lookup returns CDR1 SEHNR and CDR2 FQNEAQ (reference sequence). Trimming stripped 7 bases from V and 0 bases from J, with 12 bases between. This CDR3 has 14 residues. CDR3 bases: TGTGCCAGCACCGAAAATGAGCTGAACACTGAAGCTTTCTTT. As protein: CASTENELNTEAFF.

This clonotype was counted ten times or more. The chain combines TRBV6-6 with TRBJ1-4; TRBD1 might be the D (6 bases). Germline CDR1 reads MNHNY; CDR2 reads SVGAGI (reference sequence). V was shortened by 2 bases and J by 8 bases, with 18 bases between the two germline ends. The CDR3 sequence is 16 residues long. CDR3 sequence (DNA): TGTGCCAGCAGTTACGCCCAGGGGCAGGGCTTCGAAAAACTGTTTTTT. Protein sequence: CASSYAQGQGFEKLFF.

This clonotype has only a few counts. The chain combines TRBV19 with TRBJ1-2; a possible D gene is TRBD1 (5 bases). Trimming stripped 3 bases from V and 4 bases from J, with 9 bases between. The CDR3 contains 13 residues. Germline V gene lookup returns CDR1 LNHDA and CDR2 SQIVND (reference sequence). CDR3 region: CASSIPRGYGYTF. The CDR3 DNA reads TGTGCCAGTAGTATCCCAAGGGGCTATGGCTACACCTTC.

This clonotype was counted a few times. The chain joins TRBV30 to TRBJ2-2; D perhaps matches TRBD2 (7 bases). The CDR3 is 15 residues long. V was trimmed by 0 bases and J by 3 bases, leaving 11 bases between them. Looked up from germline, CDR1 is GTSNPN and CDR2 is SVGIG (reference sequence). CDR3 residues: CAWSVLGGDTGELFF. CDR3 in DNA: TGTGCCTGGAGTGTACTAGGGGGGGACACCGGGGAGCTGTTTTTT.

This clonotype was detected a few times. A much larger clone lies a single base off, so this may be a read error. The V call is TRBV18, the J call TRBJ1-1; TRBD1 might be the D (5 bases). With 0 bases removed from V and 6 bases from J, the gap between germline ends came to 17 bases. Per germline, CDR1 KGHSH and CDR2 LQKENI. This CDR3 spans 16 amino acids. The CDR3 region has the DNA TGTGCCAGCTCACCACCCGGTGGGGGTTTGGACGCTGAAGCTTTCTTT. This encodes CASSPPGGGLDAEAFF.

This clonotype was seen many times. This chain links TRBV12-3 or TRBV12-4 with TRBJ1-2; D remains unclear. V lost 3 bases to trimming and J lost 4 bases, with 9 bases between them. The CDR3 sequence is 13 residues long. CDR3 residues: CASSFDRFYGYTF. CDR3 coding DNA: TGTGCCAGCAGTTTCGACCGGTTCTATGGCTACACCTTC.

This clonotype has a handful of counts. The chain has TRBV4-1 and TRBJ2-3, with TRBD2 matching 12 bases. V shed 0 bases, J shed 5 bases, and the junction held 9 bases outside the gene matches. Germline values: CDR1 MGHRA, CDR2 YSYEKL. This CDR3 has 18 residues. The CDR3 DNA reads TGCGCCAGCAGCCAAGAAGAGACTAGCGGGAGCGTTCAAGATACGCAGTATTTT. It codes for CASSQEETSGSVQDTQYF.

This clonotype was counted many times. The CDR3 nucleotides read TGTGCCAGCAGCTGGGGGACTAGCGGCTACGAGCAGTACTTC. Translated, it gives CASSWGTSGYEQYF. This chain uses TRBV27 with TRBJ2-7; 11 bases are a match to TRBD2. The CDR3 extends over 14 amino acids. The germline V gene encodes CDR1 MNHEY and CDR2 SMNVEV (reference sequence). V lost 6 bases, J lost 3 bases, and 4 bases stayed unmatched.

This clonotype was picked up many times. The genes are TRBV20-1 and TRBJ2-5; tentative D call: TRBD2 (5 bases). The germline CDR1 and CDR2 sequences are DFQATT and SNEGSKA (reference sequence). There are 14 residues in the CDR3. Trimming shortened V by 6 bases and J by 5 bases, and 19 bases separated the two germline ends. The CDR3 protein is CSAIQDGILETQYF. Here the CDR3 DNA reads TGCAGTGCCATCCAGGACGGGATTCTTGAGACCCAGTACTTC.